The 21 T cell receptor beta chains in this list originate from one sample, sequenced in a study of radiation and T cells in renal cell carcinoma. Treatment of the sample: treatment-naive control, cytoreductive nephrectomy. The data were produced by immunoSEQ multiplex PCR, yet TCRdb's version contains in-frame clones alone and is incomplete. The sample has about 8,400 clones, around 61% seen once. The input for sequencing was tumor tissue, taken from a patient whose treatment was nephrectomy without radiotherapy. The receptors derive from a man between 60 and 70 years old with renal cell carcinoma.

This sequence joins TRBV30 and TRBJ1-4; a possible D gene is TRBD1 (6 bases). Between the trimmed V and J ends, which lost 8 bases and 0 bases, there was a span of 16 bases. Looked up from germline, CDR1 is GTSNPN and CDR2 is SVGIG (reference sequence). The CDR3 runs to 15 residues. CDR3 sequence reads: CAGGGHDATNEKLFF. For the CDR3, the DNA is TGTGCCGGGGGGGGACACGATGCAACTAATGAAAAACTGTTTTTT.

The genes are TRBV9 and TRBJ2-6, with TRBD1 matching 9 bases. CDR3 length: 15 residues. The germline gives CDR1 SGDLS, CDR2 YYNGEE. The ends lost 4 bases at V and 2 bases at J; junction bases unmatched: 1. The CDR3 coding sequence is TGTGCCAGCAGCCGACAGGGGGCTGGGGCCAACGTCCTGACTTTC. Translating it yields CASSRQGAGANVLTF.

The chain employs TRBV4-1 and TRBJ2-6; no definite D call. Trimming removed 1 base at V and 1 base at J, with 8 bases between. Germline CDR1 and CDR2: MGHRA and YSYEKL. The CDR3 totals 16 residues. The CDR3 DNA is TGCGCCAGCAGCCAAGGCCTCCGATCTGGGGCCAACGTCCTGACTTTC. This codes for CASSQGLRSGANVLTF.

V gene TRBV29-1 combines with J gene TRBJ2-7, with 9 bases identical to TRBD1. Germline V gene sequence: CDR1 SQVTM, CDR2 ANQGSEA. The ends lost 7 bases at V and 5 bases at J; junction bases unmatched: 9. CDR3 length equals 13 residues. The CDR3 is CSAMGQGFHEQYF. CDR3 in DNA: TGCAGCGCCATGGGACAGGGTTTCCACGAGCAGTACTTC.

By sample share, this clone is large. The rearrangement links TRBV13 to TRBJ1-5; maybe TRBD1 (6 bases). There are 14 residues in the CDR3. V was shortened by 5 bases and J by 8 bases, with 16 bases between the two germline ends. Germline lookup yields CDR1 PRHDT and CDR2 FYEKMQ (reference sequence). CDR3 residues: CASSPRGGGEPQHF. CDR3 sequence (DNA): TGTGCCAGCAGCCCCCGAGGAGGGGGGGAGCCCCAGCATTTT.

The rearrangement uses TRBV28 and TRBJ2-5; 11 positions agree with TRBD2. CDR1 and CDR2 (germline): MDHEN, SYDVKM. The CDR3 runs to 16 residues. The ends lost 6 bases at V and 6 bases at J; junction bases unmatched: 12. The CDR3 protein is CASSPWGSGRVQTQYF. Written as DNA, the CDR3 is TGTGCCAGCAGCCCCTGGGGTAGCGGGAGGGTACAGACCCAGTACTTC.

The chain employs TRBV7-6 and TRBJ2-3; no reliable D call. This CDR3 spans 12 amino acids. V lost 3 bases to trimming and J lost 2 bases, with 3 bases between them. Germline V gene data show CDR1 as SGHVS and CDR2 as FNYEAQ. DNA of the CDR3: TGTGCCAGCAGCTTTCACACAGATACGCAGTATTTT. This codes for CASSFHTDTQYF.

In DNA form, the CDR3 reads TGTGCCAGCGAAGGAGCGGGGGGTTCAGATACGCAGTATTTT. The encoded protein is CASEGAGGSDTQYF. The chain combines TRBV2 with TRBJ2-3; 9 bases fit TRBD2. The germline gives CDR1 SNHLY, CDR2 FYNNEI. The V and J ends lost 8 bases and 4 bases, in that order; junction bases with no gene match: 7. CDR3 length equals 14 residues.

This clone has just a few counts. This chain uses TRBV7-3 with TRBJ2-1, with a tentative D call TRBD1 (7 bases). Germline V gene lookup returns CDR1 SGHTA and CDR2 FQGTGA. This CDR3 is built from 16 residues. Trimming left V 5 bases short and J 8 bases short, with 22 bases between. The CDR3 here is CASSPERAGGPHEQFF. DNA of the CDR3: TGTGCCAGCAGCCCAGAAAGGGCAGGGGGGCCGCATGAGCAGTTCTTC.

The CDR3 reads CATSTDRPRTYTEAFF. The CDR3 nucleotides read TGTGCCACCAGCACCGACAGGCCTCGGACTTACACTGAAGCTTTCTTT. The V call is TRBV15, the J call TRBJ1-1; a weak D match, TRBD1 (6 bases). Germline CDR1 reads LNHNV; CDR2 reads YYDKDF (reference sequence). V lost 4 bases and J lost 3, with 18 bases in between. CDR3 length: 16 residues.

The chain recombines TRBV11-3 with TRBJ2-7; D is unclear. This CDR3 is built from 12 residues. Germline V gene lookup returns CDR1 SGHNT and CDR2 YENEEA. V was cut by 0 bases and J by 10 bases, with 10 bases left in between. DNA of the CDR3: TGTGCCAGCAGCTTAGAGGGCAGCTCCCAGTACTTC. Its translation: CASSLEGSSQYF.

The table lists this clone with a few counts. CDR3 coding DNA: TGCGCCAGCAGCGGACAACTAGCGGGAGAGGGGAATGAGCAGTTCTTC. Amino acid sequence: CASSGQLAGEGNEQFF. This rearrangement joins TRBV5-1 to TRBJ2-1; TRBD2 agrees at 11 bases. Trimming cost V 4 bases and J 7 bases; bases outside gene matches: 10. There are 16 residues in the CDR3. Looked up from germline, CDR1 is SGHRS and CDR2 is YFSETQ.

This clone was seen only a few times. The genes are TRBV15 and TRBJ1-1, with D unclear. This CDR3 is 13 amino acids long. The V gene lost 1 base and the J gene lost 4 bases, with 7 bases spanning the gap. The germline V gene has CDR1 LNHNV and CDR2 YYDKDF (reference sequence). The CDR3 spells CATSRGWGTEAFF. The CDR3 DNA reads TGTGCCACCAGCAGAGGGTGGGGCACTGAAGCTTTCTTT. The variable domain in full, completed from reference TRBV15 and TRBJ1-1, reads DAMVIQNPRYQVTQFGKPVTLSCSQTLNHNVMYWYQQKSSQAPKLLFHYYDKDFNNEADTPDNFQSRRPNTSFCFLDIRSPGLGDTAMYLCATSRGWGTEAFFGQGTRLTVV.

Relative to its sample, this clone is medium-sized. The chain employs TRBV7-2 and TRBJ2-7; D unclear. The CDR3 loop spans 15 amino acids. Per germline, CDR1 SGHTA and CDR2 FQGNSA. Trimming stripped 2 bases from V and 2 bases from J, with 13 bases between. The CDR3, as DNA: TGTGCCAGCAGCTTATTTGGTGGGTCGACCTACGAGCAGTACTTC. It encodes CASSLFGGSTYEQYF.

V gene TRBV27 combines with J gene TRBJ2-2; D might be TRBD2 (7 bases). This CDR3 is 17 amino acids long. Germline CDR1 and CDR2: MNHEY and SMNVEV (reference sequence). V shed 1 base and J shed 7 bases, with 19 bases lying between them. The CDR3 here is CASSLWSGGLRHGELFF. DNA for the CDR3: TGTGCCAGCAGTTTATGGTCCGGGGGGCTCAGGCACGGGGAGCTGTTTTTT.

The genes are TRBV30 and TRBJ2-3; D may be TRBD2 (5 bases). With 0 bases removed from V and 5 bases from J, the gap between germline ends came to 18 bases. Per the germline V gene, CDR1 is GTSNPN and CDR2 is SVGIG (reference sequence). This CDR3 comprises 16 residues. CDR3: CAWSVLAGGIQDTQYF. DNA of the CDR3: TGTGCCTGGAGTGTACTGGCAGGAGGAATCCAAGATACGCAGTATTTT.

This chain joins TRBV5-1 and TRBJ2-7; no reliable D call. Germline V gene sequence: CDR1 SGHRS, CDR2 YFSETQ. With 1 base removed from V and 4 bases from J, the gap between germline ends came to 6 bases. CDR3 length equals 12 residues. CDR3 nucleotides: TGCGCCAGCAGCTTGCGTCCTTACGAGCAGTACTTC. Translating gives CASSLRPYEQYF.

The chain couples TRBV29-1 to TRBJ2-5, with D possibly being TRBD1 (5 bases). This CDR3 has 12 amino acids. CDR1 is SQVTM, CDR2 ANQGSEA, per germline. Deletions cut 6 bases from V and 4 bases from J, with 12 bases between. The CDR3 is CSVRRVGETQYF. CDR3 bases: TGCAGCGTGCGCAGGGTAGGAGAGACCCAGTACTTC.

The chain recombines TRBV19 with TRBJ1-1; no definite D call. In germline, CDR1 is LNHDA, CDR2 SQIVND (reference sequence). The CDR3 spans 13 residues. V lost 8 bases, J lost 10 bases, and 20 bases lay in between. CDR3 nucleotide sequence: TGTGCCAGTTATCCAAAGAACGAAAAGGGAGCTTTCTTT. Amino acids: CASYPKNEKGAFF.

The CDR3 region has the DNA TGTGCCAGCACCGATGACACAAATCAGCCCCAGCATTTT. Residues: CASTDDTNQPQHF. The chain is built from TRBV2 and TRBJ1-5; D is undetermined. Trimming pared 7 bases from V and 4 bases from J, leaving 11 bases between. CDR1 is SNHLY and CDR2 is FYNNEI in the germline V gene. CDR3 length equals 13 residues. The full variable domain, its missing parts supplied by reference TRBV2 and TRBJ1-5, is EPEVTQTPSHQVTQMGQEVILRCVPISNHLYFYWYRQILGQKVEFLVSFYNNEISEKSEIFDDQFSVERPDGSNFTLKIRSTKLEDSAMYFCASTDDTNQPQHFGDGTRLSIL.

This clone occurred a few times. This chain joins TRBV2 and TRBJ1-1, with TRBD1 matching over 9 bases. J gave up 5 bases and V 4 bases, and 8 bases lay outside the gene matches. Per germline, CDR1 SNHLY and CDR2 FYNNEI. The length of the CDR3 is 15 residues. CDR3 residues: CASSGTGGASTEAFF. CDR3 nucleotides: TGTGCCAGCAGTGGTACAGGGGGCGCGTCAACTGAAGCTTTCTTT.